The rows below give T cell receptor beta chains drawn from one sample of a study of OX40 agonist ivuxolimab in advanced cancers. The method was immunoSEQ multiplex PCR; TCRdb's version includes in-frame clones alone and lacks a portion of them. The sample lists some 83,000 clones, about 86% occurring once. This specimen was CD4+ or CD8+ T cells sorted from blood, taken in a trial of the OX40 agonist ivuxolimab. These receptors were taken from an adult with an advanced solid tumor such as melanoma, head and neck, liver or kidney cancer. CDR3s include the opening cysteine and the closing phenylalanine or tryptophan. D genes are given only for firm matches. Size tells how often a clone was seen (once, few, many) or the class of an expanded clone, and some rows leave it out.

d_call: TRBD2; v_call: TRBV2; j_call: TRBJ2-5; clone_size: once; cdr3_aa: CASRNSGGETQYF; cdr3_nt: TGTGCCAGCAGGAATAGCGGGGGTGAGACCCAGTACTTC
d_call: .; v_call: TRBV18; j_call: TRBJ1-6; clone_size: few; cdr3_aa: CASSPTGSAANSPLHF; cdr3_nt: TGTGCCAGCTCACCCACAGGGTCAGCGGCCAATTCACCCCTCCACTTT
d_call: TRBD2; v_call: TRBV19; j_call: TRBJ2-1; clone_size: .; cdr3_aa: CASSSGLAPYNEQFF; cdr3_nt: TGTGCCAGTAGCTCGGGACTAGCGCCCTACAATGAGCAGTTCTTC
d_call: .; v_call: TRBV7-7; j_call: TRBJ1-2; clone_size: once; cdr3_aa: CASRPGNYGYTF; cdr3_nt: TGTGCTAGCAGACCCGGCAACTATGGCTACACCTTC
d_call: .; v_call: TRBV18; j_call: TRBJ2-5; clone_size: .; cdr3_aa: CASSPPQGETQYF; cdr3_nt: TGTGCCAGCTCACCACCCCAGGGAGAGACCCAGTACTTC
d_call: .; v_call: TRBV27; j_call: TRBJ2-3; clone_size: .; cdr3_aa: CASSITVASLYTDTQYF; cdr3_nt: TGTGCCAGCAGTATAACGGTCGCATCCCTTTACACAGATACGCAGTATTTT
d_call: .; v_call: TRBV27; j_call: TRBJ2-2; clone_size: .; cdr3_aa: CASRRGPNTGELFF; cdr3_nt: TGTGCCAGCAGAAGGGGTCCGAACACCGGGGAGCTGTTTTTT
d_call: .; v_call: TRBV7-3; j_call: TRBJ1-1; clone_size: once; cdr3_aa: CASSLSAAGTEAFF; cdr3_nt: TGTGCCAGCAGCTTAAGTGCGGCAGGTACTGAAGCTTTCTTT
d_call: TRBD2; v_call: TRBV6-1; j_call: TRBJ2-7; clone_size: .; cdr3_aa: CATLPGLAREQYF; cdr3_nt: TGTGCCACCCTCCCCGGACTAGCGAGGGAGCAGTACTTC
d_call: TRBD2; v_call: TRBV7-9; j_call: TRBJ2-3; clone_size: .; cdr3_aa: CASSSGTSGGADTQYF; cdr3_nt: TGTGCCAGCAGCTCAGGGACTAGCGGGGGGGCAGATACGCAGTATTTT
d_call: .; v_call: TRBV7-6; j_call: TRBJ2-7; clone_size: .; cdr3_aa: CASSLGDEAYEQYF; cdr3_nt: TGTGCCAGCAGCTTAGGGGACGAAGCCTACGAGCAGTACTTC
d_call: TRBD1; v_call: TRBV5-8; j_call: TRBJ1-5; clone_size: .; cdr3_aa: CASSLPGQSLSNQPQHF; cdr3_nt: TGTGCCAGCAGCCTACCGGGACAGAGTCTTAGCAATCAGCCCCAGCATTTT